These 5 T cell receptor beta chains came from one sample sequenced in a study of T cells after yellow fever vaccination. TCRdb reanalysed the 5' RACE reads using MiXCR and keeps one entry per CDR3 protein. The sample has roughly 68,000 distinct CDR3 sequences, just over 6.5% seen once. This sample comprised CD8+ T cells sorted from PBMCs, obtained around 45 days after the first yellow fever vaccination. Receptors originate from a man between 18 and 29 years old who received the YFV17D yellow fever vaccine.

In this sample, this clonotype turned up a few times. The chain combines TRBV7-9 with TRBJ1-2, with no clear D. CDR1 is SEHNR, CDR2 FQNEAQ, per germline (reference sequence). This CDR3 region has 12 residues. Trimming removed 1 base at V and 2 bases at J, with 2 bases between. In nucleotides, the CDR3 is TGTGCCAGCAGCTTAGGGAACTATGGCTACACCTTC. Residues: CASSLGNYGYTF.

This clonotype was detected only a few times. The chain combines TRBV7-8 with TRBJ2-7; D is undetermined. Trimming removed 0 bases from V and 2 bases from J, with 5 bases in between. Germline assignment: CDR1 SGHVS and CDR2 FQNEAQ. This CDR3 region has 13 residues. The DNA for the CDR3 is TGTGCCAGCAGCTTAGCCGGCCCCTACGAGCAGTACGTC. Translation gives CASSLAGPYEQYV.

This clonotype was recorded at least ten times. The V gene is TRBV4-1, the J gene TRBJ2-7; possibly TRBD1 or TRBD2 for D (6 bases each). Germline CDR1 reads MGHRA; CDR2 reads YSYEKL. With 1 base removed from V and 5 bases from J, the gap between germline ends came to 9 bases. CDR3 length: 13 residues. The CDR3 is CASSQGGADEQYV. CDR3 in DNA: TGCGCCAGCAGCCAAGGGGGGGCAGACGAGCAGTACGTC.

This clonotype has at least ten counts. The V call is TRBV5-1, the J call TRBJ2-3; 7 nucleotides line up with TRBD2. Germline lookup yields CDR1 SGHRS and CDR2 YFSETQ. Trimming removed 3 bases from V and 4 bases from J; junction bases left unmatched: 8. The CDR3 has 15 amino acids. DNA of the CDR3: TGCGCCAGCAGCTATCGGACTAGTAGGGCAGATACGCAGTATTTT. It codes for CASSYRTSRADTQYF.

Many counts were recorded for this clonotype. The rearrangement joins TRBV4-3 to TRBJ2-1; 8 nucleotides align to TRBD1. The CDR3 runs to 15 residues. V trimming: 5 bases; J trimming: 4 bases; junction bases outside the gene matches: 7. The germline V gene has CDR1 LGHNA and CDR2 YSLEER. CDR3 bases: TGCGCCAGCAGCTTTCAACAGGGGGGTTACAATGAGCAGTTCTTC. This gives the protein CASSFQQGGYNEQFF.